This entry lists 15 T cell receptor beta chains sequenced from one sample in a study of blood T cell repertoires in COVID-19. TCRdb keeps only in-frame clones here, not all; method: immunoSEQ multiplex PCR. Among more than 55,000 clones listed, more than 80% were seen once. Sequenced input: peripheral blood. All receptors come from a woman older than 75 with acute or convalescent COVID-19.

The chain combines TRBV27 with TRBJ1-1; 7 bases are a match to TRBD1. V shed 6 bases and J 8 bases; nucleotides not matched to a gene: 9. CDR1 is MNHEY, CDR2 SMNVEV, per germline (reference sequence). The length of the CDR3 is 13 residues. CDR3 bases: TGTGCCAGCAGGGACCTCTGGACAGGCGAAGCTTTCTTT. Its protein product is CASRDLWTGEAFF.

This chain connects TRBV5-1 to TRBJ1-2; D is uncertain. The germline gives CDR1 SGHRS, CDR2 YFSETQ. Deletions cut 4 bases from V and 8 bases from J, with 15 bases between. The CDR3 length is 13 residues. This CDR3 is CASSDPGKTGYTF. The CDR3 DNA follows: TGCGCCAGCAGCGACCCGGGAAAAACCGGCTACACCTTC.

The chain couples TRBV24-1 to TRBJ2-3; D is unclear. Germline-derived CDR1 and CDR2 are KGHDR and SFDVKD. Trimming pared 0 bases from V and 6 bases from J, leaving 15 bases between. The length of the CDR3 is 16 residues. For the CDR3, the DNA is TGTGCCACCAGTGATTTGCGTCTTGGCTCCATGGATACGCAGTATTTT. Amino acid sequence: CATSDLRLGSMDTQYF.

This rearrangement joins TRBV28 to TRBJ1-2; 9 nucleotides line up with TRBD1. Losses at the gene ends were 4 bases for V and 6 bases for J; bases not matched to a gene: 6. Germline V gives CDR1 MDHEN, CDR2 SYDVKM. The CDR3 spans 14 residues. CDR3: CASSSGTGQHGYTF. The CDR3 DNA sequence: TGTGCCAGCAGTTCGGGGACAGGGCAACATGGCTACACCTTC.

This chain uses TRBV6-4 with TRBJ2-3; perhaps TRBD2 as D (6 bases). Trimming cost V 2 bases and J 6 bases, with 15 bases left between them. The CDR3 is 15 residues long. CDR1 is MRHNA, CDR2 SNTAGT, per germline. Here the CDR3 reads CASSDGGEPRDTQYF. Written as DNA, the CDR3 is TGTGCCAGCAGTGACGGCGGGGAGCCCCGGGATACGCAGTATTTT.

This rearrangement joins TRBV5-6 to TRBJ1-2, with D tentatively TRBD1 (5 bases). CDR3 length: 14 residues. The germline CDR1 and CDR2 sequences are SGHDT and YYEEEE. V lost 1 base to trimming and J lost 5 bases, with 12 bases between them. The CDR3, as DNA: TGTGCCAGCAGCTTGTTGCAGGGAGGGTATGGCTACACCTTC. It yields the protein CASSLLQGGYGYTF. Variable domain in full (rest from reference TRBV5-6 and TRBJ1-2): DAGVTQSPTHLIKTRGQQVTLRCSPKSGHDTVSWYQQALGQGPQFIFQYYEEEERQRGNFPDRFSGHQFPNYSSELNVNALLLGDSALYLCASSLLQGGYGYTFGSGTRLTVV.

This clone has only a few counts. The rearrangement uses TRBV10-3 and TRBJ1-6, with D perhaps TRBD1 (5 bases). Germline loops: CDR1 ENHRY, CDR2 SYGVKD. The CDR3 covers 14 residues. Between the trimmed V and J ends, which lost 6 bases and 4 bases, there was a span of 10 bases. DNA of the CDR3: TGTGCCATCAGCCGAGACAGATATAATTCACCCCTCCACTTT. Translation: CAISRDRYNSPLHF.

This chain connects TRBV30 to TRBJ1-6, with 8 positions matching TRBD1. The CDR3 is 19 residues long. Germline loops: CDR1 GTSNPN, CDR2 SVGIG (reference sequence). V gave up 4 bases and J gave up 5 bases; unmatched junction bases: 19. The CDR3 DNA is TGTGCCTGGACGAGGCGTGGACAGGGATTAGGCGTTCATAATTCACCCCTCCACTTT. Protein: CAWTRRGQGLGVHNSPLHF.

This clone has just one count. This chain uses TRBV5-1 with TRBJ1-1; D perhaps matches TRBD1 (6 bases). Germline values: CDR1 SGHRS, CDR2 YFSETQ. The CDR3 consists of 15 residues. Trimming removed 3 bases from V and 2 bases from J, with 14 bases in between. CDR3 sequence reads: CASSWTANQNTEAFF. The CDR3 nucleotides read TGCGCCAGCAGCTGGACAGCGAACCAAAACACTGAAGCTTTCTTT. Full variable domain (remainder filled in from reference TRBV5-1 and TRBJ1-1): KAGVTQTPRYLIKTRGQQVTLSCSPISGHRSVSWYQQTPGQGLQFLFEYFSETQRNKGNFPGRFSGRQFSNSRSEMNVSTLELGDSALYLCASSWTANQNTEAFFGQGTRLTVV.

The chain has TRBV12-3 or TRBV12-4 and TRBJ2-7; no definite D call. The CDR3 extends over 11 amino acids. Trimming stripped 8 bases from V and 5 bases from J, with 10 bases between. CDR3 amino acids: CASGMTNEQYF. DNA of the CDR3: TGTGCCAGCGGAATGACAAACGAGCAGTACTTC.

This chain connects TRBV6-2 or TRBV6-3 to TRBJ1-2; 8 bases are a match to TRBD1. This CDR3 contains 13 residues. Trimming at V came to 6 bases and at J to 3 bases, leaving 3 bases not matched to a gene. The germline V gene has CDR1 MNHEY and CDR2 SVGEGT. The CDR3 here is CASSKDRDYGYTF. DNA of the CDR3: TGTGCCAGCAGCAAGGACAGGGACTATGGCTACACCTTC.

The chain uses TRBV6-6 and TRBJ1-4, with 7 bases aligning to TRBD1. V lost 5 bases and J lost 4; bases outside the gene matches: 4. This CDR3 is 14 amino acids long. Per the germline V gene, CDR1 is MNHNY and CDR2 is SVGAGI (reference sequence). This CDR3 reads CASSTGTDNEKLFF. As DNA, the CDR3 is TGTGCCAGCAGTACCGGGACAGATAATGAAAAACTGTTTTTT.

The gene calls are TRBV7-9 and TRBJ2-2, with TRBD1 matching 10 bases. This CDR3 has 17 residues. Germline assignment: CDR1 SEHNR and CDR2 FQNEAQ (reference sequence). The J segment lost 7 bases and the V segment lost 6 bases, leaving 14 bases of the junction unmatched. The CDR3 DNA sequence: TGTGCCAGCAGTCAACCCGGGGGACAGGGGAAGGTCGGGGAGCTGTTTTTT. Its protein product is CASSQPGGQGKVGELFF. Complete variable domain (other parts from reference TRBV7-9 and TRBJ2-2): DTGVSQNPRHKITKRGQNVTFRCDPISEHNRLYWYRQTLGQGPEFLTYFQNEAQLEKSRLLSDRFSAERPKGSFSTLEIQRTEQGDSAMYLCASSQPGGQGKVGELFFGEGSRLTVL.

The V gene is TRBV6-5, the J gene TRBJ1-4; TRBD1 aligns across 7 bases. The junction had 9 bases not matched to a gene; V was cut back by 6 bases and J by 8 bases. The length of the CDR3 is 14 residues. Germline V gene data show CDR1 as MNHEY and CDR2 as SVGAGI. CDR3 in amino acids: CASRGDSFGEKLFF. As DNA, the CDR3 is TGTGCCAGCAGAGGGGACAGTTTTGGGGAAAAACTGTTTTTT.

The rearrangement links TRBV2 to TRBJ1-6; D is undetermined. CDR1 SNHLY and CDR2 FYNNEI come from the germline V gene. The CDR3 loop spans 13 amino acids. The germline V and J ends were trimmed by 8 bases and 0 bases, with 5 bases remaining between them. The CDR3 sequence is CASESSYNSPLHF. The CDR3 DNA reads as TGTGCCAGCGAGAGCTCCTATAATTCACCCCTCCACTTT.